The 9 T cell receptor beta chains given below trace back to one sample, sequenced in a study of radiotherapy plus CTLA-4 blockade in lung cancer. Only in-frame clones appear in the TCRdb table, and some are missing; sequencing was by immunoSEQ multiplex PCR. Among around 70,000 clones listed, approximately 83% were seen once. Source: peripheral blood, taken from a patient treated with radiotherapy plus ipilimumab. Source of these receptors: a human donor with non-small cell lung cancer who had a partial response to radiotherapy plus ipilimumab.

The chain joins TRBV28 to TRBJ2-1, with TRBD2 identical over 14 bases. J was trimmed by 5 bases and V by 7 bases; bases with no gene match: 7. This CDR3 contains 16 residues. Germline values: CDR1 MDHEN, CDR2 SYDVKM. CDR3 loop: CASTRGTSGSHNEQFF. CDR3 sequence (DNA): TGTGCCAGCACCAGGGGGACTAGCGGGAGTCACAATGAGCAGTTCTTC.

The genes are TRBV4-1 and TRBJ2-7; D is possibly TRBD1 (5 bases). V dropped 0 bases and J dropped 3 bases, with 18 bases sitting between them. CDR3 length: 17 residues. Per the germline V gene, CDR1 is MGHRA and CDR2 is YSYEKL. CDR3 DNA sequence: TGCGCCAGCAGCCAAGATTTCAGGGCACCTGTTATCTACGAGCAGTACTTC. This codes for CASSQDFRAPVIYEQYF.

The chain couples TRBV4-2 to TRBJ2-3; 11 nucleotides match TRBD2. This CDR3 contains 16 residues. Germline lookup yields CDR1 LGHNA and CDR2 YNFKEQ. V was pared by 4 bases and J by 3 bases, with 6 bases of the junction left unmatched. In nucleotides, the CDR3 is TGTGCCAGCAGCCTCTTAGCGGGAGGGGAAACAGATACGCAGTATTTT. Translation gives CASSLLAGGETDTQYF.

V and J are TRBV5-4 and TRBJ2-1; 11 bases are shared with TRBD1. V dropped 4 bases and J dropped 5; count of bases not matched to a gene: 5. The CDR3 has 15 amino acids. The germline gives CDR1 SGHNT, CDR2 YYREEE (reference sequence). The CDR3 spells CASSRTGGSHNEQFF. The DNA for the CDR3 is TGTGCCAGCAGCCGGACAGGGGGCAGTCACAATGAGCAGTTCTTC.

The chain couples TRBV9 to TRBJ1-3; D is uncertain. The CDR3 consists of 16 residues. The V end was cut by 0 bases, the J end by 0 bases, with 10 bases between. Germline V gene data show CDR1 as SGDLS and CDR2 as YYNGEE. The CDR3 DNA sequence: TGTGCCAGCAGCGTAGCTCCCCCGAGCTCTGGAAACACCATATATTTT. This encodes CASSVAPPSSGNTIYF.

This CDR3 reads CASQEREGRLGIQYF. In DNA form, the CDR3 reads TGTGCCAGCCAAGAGCGGGAGGGCCGGTTGGGCATTCAGTACTTC. V usage is TRBV2 and J usage is TRBJ2-4, with TRBD2 matching over 10 bases. This CDR3 contains 15 residues. V trimming: 8 bases; J trimming: 9 bases; junction bases outside the gene matches: 13. From germline, CDR1 is SNHLY and CDR2 FYNNEI.

In its sample, this clone was seen a few times. The chain is built from TRBV7-9 and TRBJ2-7; 9 bases fit TRBD2. Germline V gives CDR1 SEHNR, CDR2 FQNEAQ (reference sequence). This CDR3 is 17 amino acids long. V was pared by 5 bases and J by 2 bases, with 13 bases of the junction left unmatched. The CDR3 region has the DNA TGTGCCAGCAGCCTCATTTCGGGTAGCGGGAGAACCTACGAGCAGTACTTC. It codes for CASSLISGSGRTYEQYF.

This clone was detected a few times. The V call is TRBV6-1, the J call TRBJ2-7; D perhaps matches TRBD1 (6 bases). Germline CDR1 MNHNS, CDR2 SASEGT. The V gene lost 8 bases and the J gene lost 2 bases, with 13 bases spanning the gap. This CDR3 has 13 amino acids. In DNA, the CDR3 is TGTGCCAGCGGACCGAGGGGGACCTACGAGCAGTACTTC. Protein sequence: CASGPRGTYEQYF.

The chain recombines TRBV9 with TRBJ2-3, with TRBD1 matching over 8 bases. The CDR3 contains 14 residues. The germline CDR1 and CDR2 sequences are SGDLS and YYNGEE. Germline trimming cut 1 base from V and 2 bases from J; bases unmatched to any gene: 0. CDR3 amino acids: CASSVQGATDTQYF. The CDR3 DNA is TGTGCCAGCAGCGTACAGGGGGCCACAGATACGCAGTATTTT. Based on the CDR3 plus reference TRBV9 and TRBJ2-3, the full variable domain is DSGVTQTPKHLITATGQRVTLRCSPRSGDLSVYWYQQSLDQGLQFLIQYYNGEERAKGNILERFSAQQFPDLHSELNLSSLELGDSALYFCASSVQGATDTQYFGPGTRLTVL.